This TCR beta chain comes out of a study of tumor-infiltrating lymphocytes in primary liver carcinoma. With a constant-region primer, TCR beta cDNA was made from 500 ng of total RNA. Library construction for TCR beta comprised three nested multiplex PCR rounds performed with slightly modified ARM-PCR. The study ran its first two PCR rounds for about 11 cycles each, using TRBV1-TRBV30 forward primers and a C-beta reverse primer. TCRdb analysed the multiplex PCR reads with MiXCR anew, one entry per CDR3 protein. The repertoire includes roughly 70,000 distinct CDR3 sequences, about three quarters of them detected once, and 40% to 45% sits in the top ten. This clonotype was observed a few times. It was from around 20-30 mg of unsorted bulk tissue that RNA and DNA were co-extracted. Trimming took off 6 bases at V and 4 bases at J, with 13 bases between the two ends. CDR3 length equals 14 residues. Germline values: CDR1 SNHLY, CDR2 FYNNEI.

This chain uses TRBV2 with TRBJ1-3, with D possibly matching TRBD1 (6 bases). This TCR derives from a man aged 35-49 years with primary liver carcinoma and hepatitis B virus infection. The material sequenced was liver tumor tissue from sampling region 4. Subset given: tumor region T4, right-lateral pole. Here the CDR3 DNA reads TGTGCCAGCAGGAGAACAGGGTCAGGAAACACCATATATTTT. Its translation is CASRRTGSGNTIYF.